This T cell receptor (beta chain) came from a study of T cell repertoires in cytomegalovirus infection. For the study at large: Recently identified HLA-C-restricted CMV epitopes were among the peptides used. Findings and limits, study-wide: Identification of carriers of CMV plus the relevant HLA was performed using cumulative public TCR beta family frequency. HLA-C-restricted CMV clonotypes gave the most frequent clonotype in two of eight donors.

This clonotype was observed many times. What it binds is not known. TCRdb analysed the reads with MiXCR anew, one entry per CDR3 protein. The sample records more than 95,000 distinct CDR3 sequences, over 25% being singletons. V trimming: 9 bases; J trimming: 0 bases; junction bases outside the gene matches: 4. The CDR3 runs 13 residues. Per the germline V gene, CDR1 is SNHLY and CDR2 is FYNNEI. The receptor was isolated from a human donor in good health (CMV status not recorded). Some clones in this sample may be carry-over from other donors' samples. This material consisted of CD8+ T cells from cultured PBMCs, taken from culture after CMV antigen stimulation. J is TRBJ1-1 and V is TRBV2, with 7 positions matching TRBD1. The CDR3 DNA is TGTGCCAGTTCACAGGGGCTGAACACTGAAGCTTTCTTT. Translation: CASSQGLNTEAFF.